A selection of T cell receptor beta chains follows, all from one sample in a study of blood T cell repertoires in COVID-19. TCRdb keeps only in-frame clones here, not all; method: immunoSEQ multiplex PCR. The data contain a few hundred thousand clones, about 90% of them singletons. Sequencing was carried out using PBMCs or T cells enriched from blood (not recorded which). The origin of the receptors is a woman aged 30 to 39 who had recovered from COVID-19. CDR3s include the opening cysteine and the closing phenylalanine or tryptophan. Fields, in order: J gene, D gene, V gene, clone size, CDR3 protein, CDR3 DNA. A D gene is named only where the DNA matches it firmly. Clone sizes are given selectively: once, few, many, or a class where the clone is expanded.

j_gene: TRBJ1-2
d_gene: TRBD1
v_gene: TRBV12-3/TRBV12-4
abundance: .
CDR3aa: CASSPTGGGYTF
CDR3nt: TGTGCCAGCAGCCCAACAGGGGGTGGCTACACCTTC

j_gene: TRBJ2-7
d_gene: TRBD2
v_gene: TRBV4-1
abundance: .
CDR3aa: CASSQSRLAGGPYEQYF
CDR3nt: TGCGCCAGCAGCCAATCCAGACTAGCGGGAGGGCCCTACGAGCAGTACTTC

j_gene: TRBJ1-4
d_gene: .
v_gene: TRBV24-1
abundance: .
CDR3aa: CATSDLESQDSPNEKLFF
CDR3nt: TGTGCCACCAGTGATTTGGAGAGCCAAGACAGCCCTAATGAAAAACTGTTTTTT

j_gene: TRBJ2-2
d_gene: .
v_gene: TRBV12-5
abundance: .
CDR3aa: CASGSLGATGELFF
CDR3nt: TGTGCTAGTGGTTCCTTAGGAGCCACCGGGGAGCTGTTTTTT

j_gene: TRBJ1-5
d_gene: TRBD1
v_gene: TRBV25-1
abundance: .
CDR3aa: CASSYTGDQPQHF
CDR3nt: TGTGCCAGCAGTTACACAGGGGATCAGCCCCAGCATTTT

j_gene: TRBJ1-4
d_gene: TRBD1
v_gene: TRBV7-9
abundance: .
CDR3aa: CASSPPRQGLSATNEKLFF
CDR3nt: TGTGCCAGCAGCCCTCCGAGACAGGGATTATCTGCAACTAATGAAAAACTGTTTTTT

j_gene: TRBJ2-7
d_gene: .
v_gene: TRBV7-4
abundance: once
CDR3aa: CASSLVKRTYEQYF
CDR3nt: TGTGCCAGCAGCTTAGTGAAGCGAACCTACGAGCAGTACTTC

j_gene: TRBJ2-7
d_gene: TRBD2
v_gene: TRBV27
abundance: .
CDR3aa: CASSLLPSGSFGLEQYF
CDR3nt: TGTGCCAGCAGTTTACTTCCTAGCGGGAGTTTCGGGCTCGAGCAGTACTTC

j_gene: TRBJ1-6
d_gene: .
v_gene: TRBV3-1/TRBV3-2
abundance: .
CDR3aa: CASSHADRNSPLHF
CDR3nt: TGTGCCAGCAGCCATGCGGACAGAAATTCACCCCTCCACTTT

j_gene: TRBJ2-7
d_gene: TRBD1
v_gene: TRBV7-8
abundance: .
CDR3aa: CASSPLPGQGPYEQYF
CDR3nt: TGTGCCAGCAGCCCCTTACCGGGACAGGGGCCCTACGAGCAGTACTTC

j_gene: TRBJ1-5
d_gene: TRBD1
v_gene: TRBV2
abundance: .
CDR3aa: CASSEGSSTGFNQPQHF
CDR3nt: TGTGCCAGCAGTGAAGGGTCCTCGACAGGGTTCAATCAGCCCCAGCATTTT

j_gene: TRBJ1-5
d_gene: TRBD1
v_gene: TRBV15
abundance: .
CDR3aa: CATSSLEGRGLHSNQPQHF
CDR3nt: TGTGCCACCAGCAGTCTAGAAGGCAGGGGGCTTCATAGCAATCAGCCCCAGCATTTT

j_gene: TRBJ2-1
d_gene: TRBD2
v_gene: TRBV6-2/TRBV6-3
abundance: .
CDR3aa: CASSSGTSGPEQFF
CDR3nt: TGTGCCAGCAGTTCCGGGACTAGCGGGCCTGAGCAGTTCTTC

j_gene: TRBJ1-2
d_gene: .
v_gene: TRBV7-9
abundance: few
CDR3aa: CASSHDKNYGYTF
CDR3nt: TGTGCCAGCAGCCACGACAAAAACTATGGCTACACCTTC

j_gene: TRBJ2-7
d_gene: .
v_gene: TRBV20-1
abundance: .
CDR3aa: CSASQDYEQYF
CDR3nt: TGCAGTGCTAGCCAGGACTACGAGCAGTACTTC

j_gene: TRBJ1-2
d_gene: .
v_gene: TRBV2
abundance: .
CDR3aa: CASSTSRRVNGYTF
CDR3nt: TGTGCCAGCAGTACTTCCCGCAGGGTGAATGGCTACACCTTC

j_gene: TRBJ2-5
d_gene: .
v_gene: TRBV12-5
abundance: .
CDR3aa: CASGLRETQYF
CDR3nt: TGTGCTAGTGGTTTGCGGGAGACCCAGTACTTC

j_gene: TRBJ2-7
d_gene: .
v_gene: TRBV5-4
abundance: .
CDR3aa: CATGYRNYEQYF
CDR3nt: TGTGCGACGGGTTACAGGAACTACGAGCAGTACTTC

j_gene: TRBJ2-2
d_gene: .
v_gene: TRBV30
abundance: .
CDR3aa: CAWSVVWSSKDTGELFF
CDR3nt: TGTGCCTGGAGTGTAGTGTGGAGTTCAAAAGACACCGGGGAGCTGTTTTTT

j_gene: TRBJ1-2
d_gene: .
v_gene: TRBV30
abundance: .
CDR3aa: CAKERMSNYGYTF
CDR3nt: TGTGCCAAGGAGAGAATGTCTAACTATGGCTACACCTTC

j_gene: TRBJ1-1
d_gene: TRBD1
v_gene: TRBV28
abundance: .
CDR3aa: CEAQGYTEAFF
CDR3nt: TGCGAAGCACAGGGGTACACTGAAGCTTTCTTT

j_gene: TRBJ2-1
d_gene: TRBD2
v_gene: TRBV27
abundance: .
CDR3aa: CASSLYFFPLAGGRNEQFF
CDR3nt: TGTGCCAGCAGTTTATACTTCTTCCCTTTAGCGGGAGGGAGGAATGAGCAGTTCTTC

j_gene: TRBJ1-6
d_gene: TRBD1
v_gene: TRBV7-3
abundance: few
CDR3aa: CASSQGQGSSPLHF
CDR3nt: TGTGCCAGCAGCCAGGGACAGGGCTCGTCACCCCTCCACTTT

j_gene: TRBJ2-3
d_gene: .
v_gene: TRBV3-1/TRBV3-2
abundance: .
CDR3aa: CASSHSAGVGADTQYF
CDR3nt: TGTGCCAGCAGCCACAGTGCAGGGGTGGGTGCAGATACGCAGTATTTT

j_gene: TRBJ2-7
d_gene: .
v_gene: TRBV3-1/TRBV3-2
abundance: once
CDR3aa: CASSQDVARGLHEQYF
CDR3nt: TGTGCCAGCAGCCAAGACGTCGCCAGGGGATTACACGAGCAGTACTTC

j_gene: TRBJ1-1
d_gene: TRBD1
v_gene: TRBV7-6
abundance: .
CDR3aa: CASSLGDRADTEAFF
CDR3nt: TGTGCCAGCAGCTTAGGAGACAGGGCAGACACTGAAGCTTTCTTT

j_gene: TRBJ1-1
d_gene: .
v_gene: TRBV7-9
abundance: few
CDR3aa: CASSLQQGNTEAFF
CDR3nt: TGTGCCAGCAGCCTACAACAGGGGAACACTGAAGCTTTCTTT

j_gene: TRBJ1-1
d_gene: TRBD1
v_gene: TRBV18
abundance: few
CDR3aa: CASSPSGQGARAFF
CDR3nt: TGTGCCAGCTCACCATCGGGACAGGGGGCTCGGGCTTTCTTT

j_gene: TRBJ1-2
d_gene: TRBD1
v_gene: TRBV19
abundance: .
CDR3aa: CASGTGGAYGYTF
CDR3nt: TGTGCCAGTGGGACAGGGGGCGCCTATGGCTACACCTTC

j_gene: TRBJ1-1
d_gene: TRBD1
v_gene: TRBV5-1
abundance: .
CDR3aa: CASRATGTGGSAFF
CDR3nt: TGCGCCAGCAGGGCTACCGGGACAGGGGGCTCGGCTTTCTTT

j_gene: TRBJ1-2
d_gene: TRBD1
v_gene: TRBV6-5
abundance: .
CDR3aa: CASSYSRGTDYGYTF
CDR3nt: TGTGCCAGCAGTTACTCACGGGGGACAGACTATGGCTACACCTTC

j_gene: TRBJ2-3
d_gene: .
v_gene: TRBV5-6
abundance: once
CDR3aa: CASSLGLKPTDTQYF
CDR3nt: TGTGCCAGCAGCTTGGGTCTAAAACCCACAGATACGCAGTATTTT

j_gene: TRBJ1-1
d_gene: .
v_gene: TRBV12-3/TRBV12-4
abundance: .
CDR3aa: CASSLSEQEAFF
CDR3nt: TGTGCCAGCAGTCTTAGCGAACAGGAAGCTTTCTTT

j_gene: TRBJ1-1
d_gene: TRBD1
v_gene: TRBV7-2
abundance: .
CDR3aa: CASSFFDRGRTEAFF
CDR3nt: TGTGCCAGCAGCTTTTTCGACAGGGGGAGAACTGAAGCTTTCTTT

j_gene: TRBJ1-2
d_gene: .
v_gene: TRBV10-3
abundance: .
CDR3aa: CAISEGQTGYGYTF
CDR3nt: TGTGCCATCAGTGAAGGACAGACCGGCTATGGCTACACCTTC